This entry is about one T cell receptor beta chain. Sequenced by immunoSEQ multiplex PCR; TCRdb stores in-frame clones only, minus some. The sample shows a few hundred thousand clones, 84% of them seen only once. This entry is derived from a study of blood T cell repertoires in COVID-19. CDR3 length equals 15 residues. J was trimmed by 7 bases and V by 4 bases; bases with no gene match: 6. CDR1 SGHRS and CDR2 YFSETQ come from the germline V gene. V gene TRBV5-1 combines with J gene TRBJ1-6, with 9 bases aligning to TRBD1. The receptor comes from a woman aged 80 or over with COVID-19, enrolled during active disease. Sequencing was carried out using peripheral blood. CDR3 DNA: TGCGCCAGCAGCCTAGGGACAGGGAAAAATTCACCCCTCCACTTT. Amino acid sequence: CASSLGTGKNSPLHF.